Following are 24 T cell receptor beta chains from one sample sequenced in a study of blood T cell repertoires in COVID-19. Clones were read by immunoSEQ multiplex PCR, and TCRdb kept only the in-frame ones, dropping some. The sample has 150,000 to 160,000 clones; approximately 82% are singletons. The sample consisted of peripheral blood. The source is a woman in her 50s with acute or convalescent COVID-19.

The chain has TRBV9 and TRBJ1-2, with a possible D match to TRBD1 (5 bases). Germline V gene sequence: CDR1 SGDLS, CDR2 YYNGEE. The ends were cut back, 3 bases at V and 14 bases at J, with 20 bases in the middle. CDR3 length equals 13 residues. This CDR3 reads CASSGGERDATTF. CDR3 sequence (DNA): TGTGCCAGCAGCGGGGGGGAGCGGGACGCCACGACCTTC.

This clone was seen only a few times. The chain couples TRBV2 to TRBJ1-1; 7 bases map to TRBD1. Germline V CDR1 and CDR2: SNHLY, FYNNEI. V was pared by 3 bases and J by 4 bases, with 2 bases of the junction left unmatched. This CDR3 contains 13 residues. The CDR3 protein is CASSETGTTEAFF. The CDR3 nucleotides are TGTGCCAGCAGTGAGACAGGGACCACTGAAGCTTTCTTT.

This sequence joins TRBV28 and TRBJ2-3, with 9 bases matching TRBD2. Germline V gene lookup returns CDR1 MDHEN and CDR2 SYDVKM. The CDR3 is 14 amino acids. Trimming cost V 2 bases and J 6 bases; bases outside gene matches: 3. CDR3 residues: CASSLISGSDTQYF. The CDR3 nucleotides read TGTGCCAGCAGTTTAATTAGCGGGAGTGATACGCAGTATTTT.

The chain couples TRBV2 to TRBJ2-3, with 8 bases aligning to TRBD2. Looked up from germline, CDR1 is SNHLY and CDR2 is FYNNEI. CDR3 length: 15 residues. V shed 4 bases, J shed 5 bases, and the junction held 8 bases outside the gene matches. The CDR3 loop is CASSVYGGAGDTQYF. CDR3 DNA sequence: TGTGCCAGCAGTGTTTACGGGGGGGCTGGAGATACGCAGTATTTT.

This chain connects TRBV7-6 to TRBJ2-7, with TRBD2 matching 8 bases. The CDR3 runs 15 residues. V lost 2 bases to trimming and J lost 2 bases; unmatched junction nucleotides: 5. Germline values: CDR1 SGHVS, CDR2 FNYEAQ. The chain's CDR3 is CASSLKAGGAYEQYF. In DNA form, the CDR3 reads TGTGCCAGCAGCTTAAAGGCGGGGGGTGCCTACGAGCAGTACTTC.

J is TRBJ1-2 and V is TRBV9, with no clear D. This CDR3 region has 16 residues. Trimming took off 3 bases at V and 5 bases at J, with 20 bases between the two ends. Germline assignment: CDR1 SGDLS and CDR2 YYNGEE. CDR3 residues: CASSERQSAGSYGYTF. The CDR3 DNA sequence: TGTGCCAGCAGCGAGAGGCAGTCGGCGGGCTCTTATGGCTACACCTTC.

This chain uses TRBV7-8 with TRBJ2-7, with 8 positions matching TRBD2. V gave up 5 bases and J gave up 3 bases; unmatched junction bases: 6. This CDR3 comprises 14 residues. CDR1 is SGHVS and CDR2 is FQNEAQ in the germline V gene. The CDR3 reads CASSPQSGSYEQYF. CDR3 coding DNA: TGTGCCAGCAGCCCACAAAGCGGGAGCTACGAGCAGTACTTC.

The chain combines TRBV18 with TRBJ1-2; TRBD1 might be the D (5 bases). This CDR3 is built from 13 residues. The ends were cut back, 3 bases at V and 8 bases at J, with 13 bases in the middle. Germline V gene sequence: CDR1 KGHSH, CDR2 LQKENI. The chain's CDR3 is CASSPRGDGGYTF. DNA of the CDR3: TGTGCCAGCTCACCCCGGGGGGACGGGGGCTACACCTTC.

The chain combines TRBV4-3 with TRBJ2-7; TRBD2 aligns across 7 bases. This CDR3 region has 13 residues. Trimming took 5 bases from V and 1 from J; bases not matched to a gene: 2. Germline V gene sequence: CDR1 LGHNA, CDR2 YSLEER. The chain's CDR3 is CASSAGVSYEQYF. CDR3 DNA sequence: TGCGCCAGCAGCGCGGGGGTATCCTACGAGCAGTACTTC.

This rearrangement joins TRBV7-9 to TRBJ1-6; possibly TRBD1 for D (5 bases). Germline values: CDR1 SEHNR, CDR2 FQNEAQ (reference sequence). Trimming removed 4 bases from V and 5 bases from J, with 9 bases in between. The CDR3 contains 14 residues. The CDR3 is CASSSTVDNSPLHF. The CDR3 DNA reads TGTGCCAGCAGCTCGACAGTTGATAATTCACCCCTCCACTTT.

The rearrangement uses TRBV2 and TRBJ2-2; TRBD1 is a possible D gene (7 bases). CDR1 is SNHLY and CDR2 is FYNNEI in the germline V gene. V was shortened by 8 bases and J by 8 bases, with 15 bases between the two germline ends. CDR3 size: 13 residues. DNA for the CDR3: TGTGCCAGCCGAGCAGGGGGGCCGGGGGAGCTGTTTTTT. It specifies CASRAGGPGELFF.

As for this clone: The same CDR3 arises from other DNA sequences in this sample as well. The rearrangement uses TRBV18 and TRBJ2-3; the match to TRBD2 covers 10 bases. CDR3 size: 14 residues. V dropped 6 bases and J dropped 3; count of bases not matched to a gene: 3. CDR1 is KGHSH, CDR2 LQKENI, per germline. CDR3 loop: CASSLTSGTDTQYF. The CDR3 coding sequence is TGTGCCAGCTCGCTGACTAGCGGGACAGATACGCAGTATTTT.

The J gene is TRBJ2-5, the V gene TRBV5-1; D ambiguous. CDR3 length: 14 amino acids. Trimming pared 0 bases from V and 2 bases from J, leaving 8 bases between. Germline V gene sequence: CDR1 SGHRS, CDR2 YFSETQ. The CDR3 region has the DNA TGCGCCAGCAGCTTGGCTCAGTTGCAAGAGACCCAGTACTTC. Amino acid sequence: CASSLAQLQETQYF.

The chain uses TRBV19 and TRBJ2-7, with TRBD2 matching 13 bases. V lost 8 bases to trimming and J lost 4 bases; unmatched junction nucleotides: 8. This CDR3 is built from 15 residues. Germline V gene data show CDR1 as LNHDA and CDR2 as SQIVND (reference sequence). This chain's CDR3 is CASWGTSGNSYEQYF. For the CDR3, the DNA is TGTGCCAGTTGGGGGACTAGCGGGAACTCATACGAGCAGTACTTC. Full variable domain (remainder filled in from reference TRBV19 and TRBJ2-7): DGGITQSPKYLFRKEGQNVTLSCEQNLNHDAMYWYRQDPGQGLRLIYYSQIVNDFQKGDIAEGYSVSREKKESFPLTVTSAQKNPTAFYLCASWGTSGNSYEQYFGPGTRLTVT.

The chain recombines TRBV7-2 with TRBJ1-3; 9 nucleotides match TRBD1. V dropped 1 base and J dropped 6; count of bases not matched to a gene: 10. Germline V gene data show CDR1 as SGHTA and CDR2 as FQGNSA. The CDR3 runs 17 residues. The DNA of the CDR3 is TGTGCCAGCAGCTTAGGGGGGCCTGGGACAGGGACAAACACCATATATTTT. Protein product: CASSLGGPGTGTNTIYF.

The V gene is TRBV7-3, the J gene TRBJ1-6; D is ambiguous. Trimming pared 0 bases from V and 8 bases from J, leaving 11 bases between. CDR3 length equals 15 residues. CDR1 and CDR2 (germline): SGHTA, FQGTGA. The CDR3: CASSLTRDGDSPLHF. CDR3 in DNA: TGTGCCAGCAGCTTAACGCGGGATGGCGATTCACCCCTCCACTTT.

The chain is built from TRBV12-3 or TRBV12-4 and TRBJ2-5; 8 positions match TRBD1. There are 13 residues in the CDR3. The J segment lost 3 bases and the V segment lost 4 bases, leaving 1 base of the junction unmatched. DNA for the CDR3: TGTGCCAGCAGTTGGACAGGGAAAGAGACCCAGTACTTC. It is translated as CASSWTGKETQYF.

The chain uses TRBV5-5 and TRBJ2-5; 9 bases align to TRBD2. The junction had 2 bases not matched to a gene; V was cut back by 4 bases and J by 1 base. The germline V gene encodes CDR1 SGHKS and CDR2 YYEKEE (reference sequence). This CDR3 has 14 residues. The CDR3 protein is CASSRLAVQETQYF. CDR3 nucleotide sequence: TGTGCCAGCAGCCGACTAGCGGTCCAAGAGACCCAGTACTTC.

The chain is built from TRBV7-9 and TRBJ2-1; tentatively, D is TRBD2 (6 bases). CDR1 and CDR2 (germline): SEHNR, FQNEAQ (reference sequence). V was trimmed by 8 bases and J by 0 bases, leaving 17 bases between them. This CDR3 contains 16 residues. CDR3: CASWENEAGSYNEQFF. DNA of the CDR3: TGTGCCAGCTGGGAGAATGAAGCGGGCTCCTACAATGAGCAGTTCTTC.

V is TRBV19 and J is TRBJ2-5; 9 nucleotides match TRBD1. Trimming removed 3 bases from V and 3 bases from J; junction bases left unmatched: 8. Germline values: CDR1 LNHDA, CDR2 SQIVND (reference sequence). CDR3 length equals 16 residues. CDR3 DNA sequence: TGTGCCAGTAGTATTTGGACAGGGGTCGCTAAAGAGACCCAGTACTTC. Residues: CASSIWTGVAKETQYF.

The chain couples TRBV2 to TRBJ1-1; the match to TRBD1 covers 9 bases. With 3 bases clipped from V and 5 bases from J, the junction kept 4 bases outside the gene matches. CDR1 is SNHLY and CDR2 is FYNNEI in the germline V gene. CDR3 length equals 14 residues. The CDR3 is CASSDLTGGTEAFF. CDR3 coding DNA: TGTGCCAGCAGTGATCTGACAGGGGGGACTGAAGCTTTCTTT. Full variable domain (remainder filled in from reference TRBV2 and TRBJ1-1): EPEVTQTPSHQVTQMGQEVILRCVPISNHLYFYWYRQILGQKVEFLVSFYNNEISEKSEIFDDQFSVERPDGSNFTLKIRSTKLEDSAMYFCASSDLTGGTEAFFGQGTRLTVV.

The CDR3 nucleotides read TGCGCCAGCAGTGAGATCCAGGACTATGGCTACACCTTC. Translation gives CASSEIQDYGYTF. V gene TRBV10-2 combines with J gene TRBJ1-2; D uncertain. V was trimmed by 2 bases and J by 3 bases, leaving 7 bases between them. The CDR3 runs 13 residues. From germline, CDR1 is WSHSY and CDR2 SAAADI.

V and J are TRBV7-2 and TRBJ2-5; 8 bases are a match to TRBD1. The J segment lost 4 bases and the V segment lost 5 bases, leaving 9 bases of the junction unmatched. The V gene's germline CDR1 is SGHTA and CDR2 FQGNSA. This CDR3 comprises 15 residues. The CDR3 loop is CASSADRGQGETQYF. The CDR3 DNA reads TGTGCCAGCAGCGCCGACCGCGGACAGGGAGAGACCCAGTACTTC.

The rearrangement uses TRBV5-4 and TRBJ1-1; a possible D gene is TRBD1 (6 bases). Deletions cut 1 base from V and 3 bases from J, with 13 bases between. Germline CDR1 reads SGHNT; CDR2 reads YYREEE (reference sequence). The CDR3 length is 15 residues. The CDR3 DNA reads TGTGCCAGCAGCTTGTCTGGGGGCGTGGACACTGAAGCTTTCTTT. Translation gives CASSLSGGVDTEAFF.